The rows below give T cell receptor beta chains drawn from one sample of a study of OX40 agonist ivuxolimab in advanced cancers. Method: immunoSEQ multiplex PCR; TCRdb's copy keeps in-frame clones and lacks some. This sample has tens of thousands of clones, with 87% found just once. This specimen consisted of CD4+ or CD8+ T cells sorted from blood, obtained in a trial of the OX40 agonist ivuxolimab. These receptors were obtained from an adult with an advanced solid tumor such as melanoma, head and neck, liver or kidney cancer. CDR3s include the opening cysteine and the closing phenylalanine or tryptophan. The D gene is left open where the match is weak. The size of a clone is reported for some rows only, either as once, few or many, or as a class for expanded clones.

>TRBV11-3|-|-|TRBJ1-1
CASSLEVDTEAFF
TGTGCCAGCAGCTTAGAGGTGGACACTGAAGCTTTCTTT
>TRBV27|-|-|TRBJ2-2
CASSSSGLAGELFF
TGTGCCAGCAGTTCCTCGGGGTTGGCCGGGGAGCTGTTTTTT
>TRBV11-2|TRBD1|few|TRBJ1-1
CASRPTGGRTEAFF
TGTGCCAGCAGACCAACAGGGGGACGCACTGAAGCTTTCTTT
>TRBV30|TRBD1|-|TRBJ2-7
CAWSGTGFDEQYF
TGTGCCTGGTCCGGGACAGGGTTTGACGAGCAGTACTTC
>TRBV18|TRBD1|-|TRBJ2-1
CASSPGQGSGNEQFF
TGTGCCAGCTCACCCGGACAGGGTTCTGGGAATGAGCAGTTCTTC
>TRBV7-3|-|-|TRBJ2-5
CASSLTDLQGLGTQYF
TGTGCCAGCAGCTTAACAGACTTACAGGGCTTGGGGACCCAGTACTTC
>TRBV9|TRBD1|-|TRBJ2-4
CASSPETVGQGADIQYF
TGTGCCAGCAGCCCAGAGACGGTGGGGCAGGGGGCCGACATTCAGTACTTC
>TRBV4-2|-|few|TRBJ2-5
CASSQGTATQETQYF
TGTGCCAGCAGCCAAGGGACTGCTACACAAGAGACCCAGTACTTC
>TRBV15|-|-|TRBJ1-2
CATSRGGALNYGYTF
TGTGCCACCAGCAGAGGGGGGGCCCTAAACTATGGCTACACCTTC
>TRBV9|-|-|TRBJ2-1
CASSVAVGDYNEQFF
TGTGCCAGCAGCGTAGCCGTGGGGGACTACAATGAGCAGTTCTTC
>TRBV5-1|-|-|TRBJ2-3
CASSFGYSDTQYF
TGCGCCAGCAGCTTCGGATACTCAGATACGCAGTATTTT
>TRBV19|-|-|TRBJ1-1
CASSIGYRDSAFF
TGTGCCAGTAGTATAGGCTACAGGGATTCAGCTTTCTTT
>TRBV18|-|-|TRBJ2-6
CASSPPNGANVLTF
TGTGCCAGCTCACCCCCTAATGGGGCCAACGTCCTGACTTTC
>TRBV5-5|-|-|TRBJ1-2
CASSLGPSEGYGYTF
TGTGCCAGCAGCTTGGGGCCCTCGGAGGGCTATGGCTACACCTTC
>TRBV5-1|-|once|TRBJ2-3
CASSLVPQQDTQYF
TGCGCCAGCAGCTTGGTCCCTCAGCAGGATACGCAGTATTTT
>TRBV29-1|-|-|TRBJ2-3
CSVVGVRYRTDTQYF
TGCAGCGTTGTAGGGGTGAGATACCGCACAGATACGCAGTATTTT
>TRBV27|TRBD2|few|TRBJ2-5
CASSSGGAWGETQYF
TGTGCCAGCAGTAGCGGGGGGGCCTGGGGTGAGACCCAGTACTTC
>TRBV28|TRBD1|-|TRBJ1-2
CASSLGRGRYGYTF
TGTGCCAGCAGTTTGGGCAGGGGGCGGTATGGCTACACCTTC
>TRBV27|-|-|TRBJ2-5
CASSLSENNPGEETQYF
TGTGCCAGCAGTTTATCTGAAAATAATCCAGGGGAAGAGACCCAGTACTTC
>TRBV19|-|-|TRBJ2-4
CASSIGAKNIQYF
TGTGCCAGTAGTATAGGAGCCAAAAACATTCAGTACTTC
>TRBV7-2|TRBD1|-|TRBJ1-3
CASSLGQGGYGNTIYF
TGTGCCAGCAGCTTAGGACAGGGGGGATATGGAAACACCATATATTTT
>TRBV7-2|TRBD1|few|TRBJ2-1
CASSSSGGSYNEQFF
TGTGCCAGCAGCTCCTCAGGGGGCTCCTACAATGAGCAGTTCTTC
>TRBV28|-|-|TRBJ2-5
CASSLLGSETQYF
TGTGCCAGCAGTTTACTCGGGTCAGAGACCCAGTACTTC
>TRBV7-2|-|-|TRBJ1-3
CASSLASRRSGNTIYF
TGTGCCAGCAGCTTAGCTTCGAGGAGATCTGGAAACACCATATATTTT
>TRBV15|TRBD1|-|TRBJ1-2
CATSRDQGAVGYTF
TGTGCCACCAGCAGAGATCAGGGGGCGGTCGGCTACACCTTC
>TRBV5-1|TRBD1|-|TRBJ2-6
CASSLGTGRFGANVLTF
TGCGCCAGCAGCCTAGGGACAGGGAGGTTTGGGGCCAACGTCCTGACTTTC
>TRBV6-1|TRBD2|-|TRBJ2-1
CASSEPLAGGGFNEQFF
TGTGCCAGCAGTGAACCACTAGCGGGAGGGGGCTTTAATGAGCAGTTCTTC
>TRBV18|TRBD1|-|TRBJ1-1
CASSPSNRGRANTEAFF
TGTGCCAGCTCACCCTCAAACAGGGGAAGAGCGAACACTGAAGCTTTCTTT